This TCR beta chain was identified in a study of T cells in Graves' hyperthyroidism and ophthalmopathy. Study overall: The blood sample was taken at first diagnosis, before treatment began. Study conclusions and caveats: Researchers found most expanded thyroid clonotypes above 0.001 in blood as well.

RNA transcripts yielded amplified TCR beta CDR3 regions. With the HTBI primer set, the TCR CDR3 went through a first round of RT-PCR. Each CDR3 protein is one row after TCRdb ran MiXCR on the multiplex PCR reads. The sample includes about 330,000 distinct CDR3 sequences, approximately 13% of them seen just once. V was shortened by 1 base and J by 1 base, with 10 bases between the two germline ends. CDR3 size: 15 residues. Germline V CDR1 and CDR2: SGDLS, YYNGEE. Based on clinical symptoms, serum thyroxine and TRAb, thyroid ultrasound and orbital computed tomography, diagnoses were reached. The PBMCs were taken from less than 11 ml of fresh peripheral blood. As to this clonotype: The antigen is unknown.

The chain recombines TRBV9 with TRBJ2-3; no reliable D call. What was sequenced was blood. This TCR was sampled from a woman aged 40 to 50 with Graves' ophthalmopathy. The CDR3 here is CASSVMSKGTDTQYF. CDR3 coding DNA: TGTGCCAGCAGCGTAATGTCGAAAGGCACAGATACGCAGTATTTT.